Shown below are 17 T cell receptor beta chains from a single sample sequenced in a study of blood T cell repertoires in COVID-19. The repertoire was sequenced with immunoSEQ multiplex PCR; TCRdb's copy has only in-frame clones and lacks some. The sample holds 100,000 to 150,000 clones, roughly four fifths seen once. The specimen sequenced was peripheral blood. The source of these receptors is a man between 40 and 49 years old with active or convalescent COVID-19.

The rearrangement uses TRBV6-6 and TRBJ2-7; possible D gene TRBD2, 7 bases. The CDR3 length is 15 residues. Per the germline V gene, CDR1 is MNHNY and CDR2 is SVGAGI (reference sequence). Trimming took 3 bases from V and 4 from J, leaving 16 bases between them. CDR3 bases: TGTGCCAGCAGTTATGGCGGGGGCATTTTTTACGAGCAGTACTTC. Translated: CASSYGGGIFYEQYF.

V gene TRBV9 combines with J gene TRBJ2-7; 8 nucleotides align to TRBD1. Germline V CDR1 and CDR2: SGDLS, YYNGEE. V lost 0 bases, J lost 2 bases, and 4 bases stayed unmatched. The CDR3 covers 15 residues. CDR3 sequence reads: CASSVAETGAYEQYF. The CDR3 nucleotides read TGTGCCAGCAGCGTAGCTGAGACAGGGGCCTACGAGCAGTACTTC.

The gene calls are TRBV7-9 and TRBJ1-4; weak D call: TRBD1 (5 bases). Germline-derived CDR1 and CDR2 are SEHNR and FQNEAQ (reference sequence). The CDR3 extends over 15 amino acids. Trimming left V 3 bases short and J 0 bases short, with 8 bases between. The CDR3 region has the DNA TGTGCCAGCAGCTTCGACAGTACAACTAATGAAAAACTGTTTTTT. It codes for CASSFDSTTNEKLFF.

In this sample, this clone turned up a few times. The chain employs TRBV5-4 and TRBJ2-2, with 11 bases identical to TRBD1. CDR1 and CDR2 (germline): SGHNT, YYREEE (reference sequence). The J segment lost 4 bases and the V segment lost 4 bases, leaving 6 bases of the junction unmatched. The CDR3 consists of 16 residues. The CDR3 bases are TGTGCCAGCAGCAAAGGGACAGGGGGTGGCACCGGGGAGCTGTTTTTT. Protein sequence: CASSKGTGGGTGELFF.

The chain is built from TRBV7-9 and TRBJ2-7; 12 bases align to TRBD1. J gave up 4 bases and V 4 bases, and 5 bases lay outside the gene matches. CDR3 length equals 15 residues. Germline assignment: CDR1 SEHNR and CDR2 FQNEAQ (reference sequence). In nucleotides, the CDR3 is TGTGCCAGCAGCTGGGGGACAGGGGGCGGGTACGAGCAGTACTTC. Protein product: CASSWGTGGGYEQYF.

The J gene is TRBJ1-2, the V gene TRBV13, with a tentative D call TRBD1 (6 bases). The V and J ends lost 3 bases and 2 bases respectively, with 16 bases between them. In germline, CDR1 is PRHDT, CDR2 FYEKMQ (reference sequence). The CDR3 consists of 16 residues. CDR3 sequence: CASSLLAQGANYGYTF. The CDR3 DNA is TGTGCCAGCAGCTTGTTAGCACAGGGCGCCAACTATGGCTACACCTTC.

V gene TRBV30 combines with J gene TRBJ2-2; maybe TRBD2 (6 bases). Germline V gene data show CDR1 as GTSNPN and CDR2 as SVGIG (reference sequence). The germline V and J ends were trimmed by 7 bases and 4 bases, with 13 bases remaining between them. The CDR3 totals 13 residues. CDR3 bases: TGTGCCTCCTCACCGGGACTCACCGGGGAGCTGTTTTTT. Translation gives CASSPGLTGELFF.

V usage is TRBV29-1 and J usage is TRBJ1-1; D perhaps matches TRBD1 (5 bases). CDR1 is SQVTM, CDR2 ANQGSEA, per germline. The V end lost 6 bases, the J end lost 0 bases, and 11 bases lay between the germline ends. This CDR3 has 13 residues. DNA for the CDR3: TGCAGCGTCGGCAGGGTTATGAACACTGAAGCTTTCTTT. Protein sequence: CSVGRVMNTEAFF.

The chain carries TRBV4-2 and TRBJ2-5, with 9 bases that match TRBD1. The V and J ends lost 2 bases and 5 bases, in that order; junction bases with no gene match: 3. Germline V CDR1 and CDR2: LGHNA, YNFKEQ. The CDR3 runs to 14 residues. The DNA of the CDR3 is TGTGCCAGCAGCCAACGGGACAGGGATGAGACCCAGTACTTC. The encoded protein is CASSQRDRDETQYF.

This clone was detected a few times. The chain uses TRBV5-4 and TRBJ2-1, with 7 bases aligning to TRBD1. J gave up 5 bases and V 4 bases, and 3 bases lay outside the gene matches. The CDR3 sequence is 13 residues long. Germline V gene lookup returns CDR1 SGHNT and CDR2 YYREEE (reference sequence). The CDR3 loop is CASSTGQNNEQFF. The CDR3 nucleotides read TGTGCCAGCAGCACGGGACAGAACAATGAGCAGTTCTTC.

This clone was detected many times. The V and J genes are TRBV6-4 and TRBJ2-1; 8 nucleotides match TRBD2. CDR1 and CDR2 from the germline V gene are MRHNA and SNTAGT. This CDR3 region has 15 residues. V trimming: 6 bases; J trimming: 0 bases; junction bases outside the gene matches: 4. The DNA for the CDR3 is TGTGCCAGCAGCCCAGCGGGGGACTCCTACAATGAGCAGTTCTTC. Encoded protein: CASSPAGDSYNEQFF.

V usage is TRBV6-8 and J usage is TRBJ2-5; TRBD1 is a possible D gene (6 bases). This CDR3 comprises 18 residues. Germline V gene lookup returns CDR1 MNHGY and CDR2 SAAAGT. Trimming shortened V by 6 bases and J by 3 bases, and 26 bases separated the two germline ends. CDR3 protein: CASRTRPRLSDSKETQYF. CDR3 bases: TGTGCCAGCAGGACCCGACCCCGACTTTCGGACAGCAAAGAGACCCAGTACTTC.

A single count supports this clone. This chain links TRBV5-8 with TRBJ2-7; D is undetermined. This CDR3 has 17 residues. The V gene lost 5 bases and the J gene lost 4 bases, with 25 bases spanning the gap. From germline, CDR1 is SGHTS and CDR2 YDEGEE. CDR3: CASSPTPSGVWFYEQYF. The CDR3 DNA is TGTGCCAGCAGTCCCACTCCCTCGGGTGTGTGGTTTTACGAGCAGTACTTC.

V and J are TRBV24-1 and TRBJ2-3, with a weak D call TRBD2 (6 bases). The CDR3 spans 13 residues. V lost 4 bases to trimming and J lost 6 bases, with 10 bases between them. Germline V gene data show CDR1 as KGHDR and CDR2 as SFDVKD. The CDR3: CATSDGGFDTQYF. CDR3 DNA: TGTGCCACCAGTGACGGGGGTTTTGATACGCAGTATTTT.

The CDR3 reads CSVTGQGAQGEQFF. The CDR3 DNA is TGCAGCGTGACGGGACAGGGGGCTCAGGGTGAGCAGTTCTTC. The chain has TRBV29-1 and TRBJ2-1; 12 bases align to TRBD1. J lost 9 bases, V lost 6 bases, and 9 bases had no gene match. Germline V lookup: CDR1 SQVTM, CDR2 ANQGSEA. The CDR3 sequence is 14 residues long.

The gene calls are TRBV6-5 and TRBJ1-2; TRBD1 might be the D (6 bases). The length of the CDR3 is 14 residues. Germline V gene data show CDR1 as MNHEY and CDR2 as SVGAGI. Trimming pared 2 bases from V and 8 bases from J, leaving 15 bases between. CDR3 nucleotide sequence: TGTGCCAGCAGTTACCTCGACAGGAAAGGCGGCTACACCTTC. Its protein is CASSYLDRKGGYTF.

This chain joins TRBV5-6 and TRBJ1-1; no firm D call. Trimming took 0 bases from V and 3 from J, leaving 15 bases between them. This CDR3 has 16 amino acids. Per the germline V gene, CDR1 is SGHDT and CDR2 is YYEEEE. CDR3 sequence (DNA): TGTGCCAGCAGCTTGGCCCGGGGTCAAGGGTACACTGAAGCTTTCTTT. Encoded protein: CASSLARGQGYTEAFF.